This T cell receptor beta chain comes out of a study of shared clonotypes between healthy human individuals. Study conclusions and caveats: Larger estimated richness was generally seen in naive subsets than in memory subsets. Read depth was anticipated to influence clonotype sharing among donors.

Concerning this clone itself: Antigen unknown.

V was cut by 0 bases and J by 0 bases, with 6 bases left in between. CDR3 length: 14 residues. CDR1 SGHTS and CDR2 YDEGEE come from the germline V gene. The naive CD8 subset, CD45RO-negative cells positively selected for CCR7, excluded terminally differentiated effector memory CD45RA+ cells. The run depth of the assay was deep. Under the authors' procedure: Filtering differed for immunoSEQ, which gave only junction sequences without quality scores. This table comes from immunoSEQ multiplex PCR, and its TCRdb copy is limited to in-frame clones, with some not included. That table gives V, J and clone size, and the DNA gave D and trimming. Of about 820,000 clones listed, 92% were seen once; the top ten hold about 25%.

The rearrangement uses TRBV5-8 and TRBJ2-5; no clear D. This TCR derives from a man younger than 40 in good health. Specimen: naive CD8+ T cells sorted from blood. The CDR3 spells CASSLGPNQETQYF. The CDR3 region has the DNA TGTGCCAGCAGCTTGGGCCCTAACCAAGAGACCCAGTACTTC. Looking up the rest from reference TRBV5-8 and TRBJ2-5 gives the full variable domain: EAGVTQSPTHLIKTRGQQATLRCSPISGHTSVYWYQQALGLGLQFLLWYDEGEERNRGNFPPRFSGRQFPNYSSELNVNALELEDSALYLCASSLGPNQETQYFGPGTRLLVL.